This entry describes one TCR beta chain. What it binds is unknown. The treatment was: approximately 18 received Ad26.COV2.S at low or high dose, single or two shots; 5 received placebo; per-sample allocation not given. The samples were gathered on day 63 after the first injection of vaccine or placebo. This Boston cohort included adults aged 18-55 years. V lost 6 bases to trimming and J lost 4 bases; unmatched junction nucleotides: 6. The CDR3 extends over 13 amino acids. CDR1 SQVTM and CDR2 ANQGSEA come from the germline V gene. Produced via immunoSEQ multiplex PCR; TCRdb's table is partial and in-frame only. The sample holds about 350,000 clones, around 89% seen once. This specimen comes from a study of Ad26.COV2.S vaccination and SARS-CoV-2 variants. Findings of the study overall: Vaccine recipients surpassed placebo recipients in spike-specific TCR breadth. Measures of TCR breadth and depth may have fallen short of total T cell responses. Non-spike TCR breadth showed similarity between vaccine and placebo recipients.

The source was peripheral blood, collected in a trial of Ad26.COV2.S vaccine versus placebo. The sequence came from a person aged 18-60 years who received the Ad26.COV2.S COVID-19 vaccine or a placebo. The V gene is TRBV29-1, the J gene TRBJ1-1; 9 nucleotides align to TRBD1. The CDR3 protein is CSVETGGPTEAFF. CDR3 nucleotide sequence: TGCAGCGTAGAGACAGGGGGACCCACTGAAGCTTTCTTT.